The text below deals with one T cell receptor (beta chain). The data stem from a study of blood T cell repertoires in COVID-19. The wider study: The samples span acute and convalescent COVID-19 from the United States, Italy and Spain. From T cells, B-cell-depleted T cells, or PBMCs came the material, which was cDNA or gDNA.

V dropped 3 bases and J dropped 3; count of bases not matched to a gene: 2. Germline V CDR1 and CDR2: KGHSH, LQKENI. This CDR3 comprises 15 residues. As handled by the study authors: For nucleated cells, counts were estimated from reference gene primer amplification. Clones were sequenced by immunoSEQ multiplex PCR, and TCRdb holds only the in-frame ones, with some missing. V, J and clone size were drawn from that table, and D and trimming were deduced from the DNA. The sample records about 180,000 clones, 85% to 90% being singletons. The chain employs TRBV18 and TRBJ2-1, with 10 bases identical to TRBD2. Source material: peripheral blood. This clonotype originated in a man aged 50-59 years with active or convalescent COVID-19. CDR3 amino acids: CASSPGLANYNEQFF. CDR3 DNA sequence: TGTGCCAGCTCACCGGGACTAGCGAACTACAATGAGCAGTTCTTC.